This T cell receptor beta chain emerged from a study of T cells in Graves' hyperthyroidism and ophthalmopathy. Overall study: Sampling of peripheral blood happened at initial diagnosis, prior to any treatment. Overall study findings and caveats: Blood also showed most of the thyroid clonotypes that were expanded above 0.001.

Many counts were recorded for this clonotype. Its antigen is unidentified. Trimming removed 5 bases at V and 0 bases at J, with 10 bases between. CDR3 size: 15 residues. Germline V gene sequence: CDR1 MNHNS, CDR2 SASEGT. TCR beta CDR3 regions were amplified from RNA. During a first-round RT-PCR of the TCR CDR3, the HTBI primer set was used. TCRdb ran MiXCR on the multiplex PCR reads and lists one entry per CDR3 protein. The table has some 440,000 distinct CDR3 sequences, approximately 14% seen once. Absent ophthalmopathy progression within 18 months defined stable Graves' hyperthyroidism. Exclusion of a patient resulted from uncontrolled infection, other autoimmune disease, pregnancy or lactation.

Sequenced input: blood. This sequence was found in a woman aged 18-29 years with Graves' hyperthyroidism. This chain joins TRBV6-1 and TRBJ2-2, with no clear D. The CDR3 DNA is TGTGCCAGCAGTTACGGGTTCGCGAACACCGGGGAGCTGTTTTTT. Protein: CASSYGFANTGELFF.